The 29 T cell receptor beta chains given below trace back to one sample, sequenced in a study of T cell responses to AZD1222 COVID-19 vaccine. Clones were read by immunoSEQ multiplex PCR, and TCRdb kept only the in-frame ones, dropping some. Altogether tens of thousands of clones are present, roughly 86% being singletons, with the ten largest covering less than 9%. Sequencing used peripheral blood, obtained 28 days after the second AZD1222 dose. Receptor source: an adult who received the AZD1222 COVID-19 vaccine.

This rearrangement joins TRBV6-1 to TRBJ2-7, with a weak D call TRBD2 (6 bases). Trimming pared 0 bases from V and 11 bases from J, leaving 11 bases between. Germline V gene data show CDR1 as MNHNS and CDR2 as SASEGT. The CDR3 loop spans 12 amino acids. The CDR3 region is CASSEAGRREYF. CDR3 in DNA: TGTGCCAGCAGTGAAGCGGGGAGGAGAGAGTACTTC.

The gene calls are TRBV11-2 and TRBJ1-2; D may be TRBD1 (6 bases). Germline CDR1 and CDR2: SGHAT and FQNNGV. The CDR3 length is 14 residues. The V end was cut by 5 bases, the J end by 4 bases, with 14 bases between. Written as DNA, the CDR3 is TGTGCCAGCAGCCGGGACACCTACTTCTATGGCTACACCTTC. Encoded protein: CASSRDTYFYGYTF.

Of note for this clone: A read error may account for a junction end that differs from germline. The same CDR3 is also encoded by other DNA sequences in this sample. V usage is TRBV7-3 and J usage is TRBJ2-1; D call uncertain. Germline V gene data show CDR1 as SGHTA and CDR2 as FQGTGA. This CDR3 spans 13 amino acids. This CDR3 is CASSLSSYNEQFF. The CDR3, as DNA: TGTGCCAGTAGCTTAAGCTCCTACAATGAGCAGTTCTTC.

The J gene is TRBJ2-1, the V gene TRBV21-1. TRBV21-1 is recorded as a pseudogene. The CDR3 has 11 residues. The CDR3 region is CASRSLIRQFF. As DNA, the CDR3 is TGTGCCAGCCGATCCCTCATAAGGCAGTTCTTC.

The chain couples TRBV19 to TRBJ1-4, with 7 nucleotides matching TRBD1. The CDR3 has 13 amino acids. The ends lost 9 bases at V and 8 bases at J; junction bases unmatched: 9. Per the germline V gene, CDR1 is LNHDA and CDR2 is SQIVND (reference sequence). CDR3 residues: CASCGQGEEKLFF. CDR3 coding DNA: TGTGCCAGCTGCGGCCAGGGGGAGGAAAAACTGTTTTTT.

The CDR3 protein is CAWSEFRDEQFF. The CDR3 DNA sequence: TGTGCCTGGAGCGAGTTTAGGGATGAGCAGTTCTTC. This chain uses TRBV30 with TRBJ2-1; D uncertain. The CDR3 extends over 12 amino acids. Trimming shortened V by 3 bases and J by 8 bases, and 11 bases separated the two germline ends. Germline V gene sequence: CDR1 GTSNPN, CDR2 SVGIG (reference sequence).

The chain has TRBV2 and TRBJ1-5, with unresolved D. With 6 bases removed from V and 4 bases from J, the gap between germline ends came to 4 bases. CDR1 and CDR2 from the germline V gene are SNHLY and FYNNEI. The CDR3 is 11 residues long. CDR3 sequence: CASRLNQPQHF. The CDR3 DNA reads as TGTGCCAGCAGGCTGAATCAGCCCCAGCATTTT.

This clone was detected only once. The chain is built from TRBV9 and TRBJ2-2; 10 bases line up with TRBD2. Unmatched junction bases numbered 5, after V lost 0 bases and J lost 6 bases. Germline CDR1 reads SGDLS; CDR2 reads YYNGEE. This CDR3 has 16 amino acids. This CDR3 is CASSVGLAGVAGELFF. DNA of the CDR3: TGTGCCAGCAGCGTAGGCCTAGCGGGAGTAGCCGGGGAGCTGTTTTTT. Full variable domain (remainder filled in from reference TRBV9 and TRBJ2-2): DSGVTQTPKHLITATGQRVTLRCSPRSGDLSVYWYQQSLDQGLQFLIQYYNGEERAKGNILERFSAQQFPDLHSELNLSSLELGDSALYFCASSVGLAGVAGELFFGEGSRLTVL.

The gene calls are TRBV3-1 (or the pseudogene TRBV3-2) and TRBJ1-2; D gene uncertain. Looked up from germline, CDR1 is LGHDT and CDR2 is YNNKEL (reference sequence). V lost 4 bases and J 3 bases, leaving 18 bases between the germline ends. The CDR3 loop spans 16 amino acids. The CDR3 region is CASSPHRRTRDYGYTF. The CDR3 DNA is TGTGCCAGCAGCCCCCACCGGAGGACGCGCGACTATGGCTACACCTTC.

This clone was detected once. V and J are TRBV7-9 and TRBJ1-1; D ambiguous. V lost 5 bases and J 0 bases, leaving 10 bases between the germline ends. Germline V gene lookup returns CDR1 SEHNR and CDR2 FQNEAQ (reference sequence). The CDR3 length is 14 residues. The DNA of the CDR3 is TGTGCCAGCAGCCCGGCAGGCCTGAACACTGAAGCTTTCTTT. Its translation: CASSPAGLNTEAFF.

In DNA form, the CDR3 reads TGCAGCGTTAACGTCGGACTAGCGGGAGAAGGGTTCTTC. Amino acid sequence: CSVNVGLAGEGFF. The J gene is TRBJ2-1, the V gene TRBV29-1; TRBD2 aligns across 13 bases. Germline trimming cut 5 bases from V and 15 bases from J; bases unmatched to any gene: 10. The CDR3 totals 13 residues. The germline V gene has CDR1 SQVTM and CDR2 ANQGSEA.

The V call is TRBV6-6, the J call TRBJ1-6; TRBD1 matches at 8 bases. The CDR3 consists of 14 residues. The V and J ends lost 5 bases and 8 bases, in that order; junction bases with no gene match: 5. Germline CDR1 is MNHNY and CDR2 is SVGAGI (reference sequence). Here the CDR3 DNA reads TGTGCCAGCAGTCTGACAGGGGAAGATTCACCCCTCCACTTT. This translates into CASSLTGEDSPLHF.

The rearrangement joins TRBV6-2 or TRBV6-3 to TRBJ2-2; TRBD2 matches 13 bases. The V and J ends lost 0 bases and 3 bases, in that order; junction bases with no gene match: 7. Per germline, CDR1 MNHEY and CDR2 SVGEGT. The CDR3 has 19 residues. The DNA of the CDR3 is TGTGCCAGCAGTTACTCGCCCCGGACTAGCGGGAGCGACACCGGGGAGCTGTTTTTT. Translating it yields CASSYSPRTSGSDTGELFF.

This clone was picked up a small number of times. The V gene is TRBV24-1, the J gene TRBJ2-4, with D tentatively TRBD1 (6 bases). Germline CDR1 KGHDR, CDR2 SFDVKD. The V and J ends lost 6 bases and 4 bases respectively, with 15 bases between them. The CDR3 is 15 residues long. CDR3 protein: CATSHTGTPKNIQYF. CDR3 sequence (DNA): TGTGCCACCAGTCACACCGGGACACCAAAAAACATTCAGTACTTC.

The chain joins TRBV19 to TRBJ2-7; D uncertain. V lost 2 bases and J 7 bases, leaving 15 bases between the germline ends. CDR3 length equals 14 residues. Looked up from germline, CDR1 is LNHDA and CDR2 is SQIVND (reference sequence). CDR3 bases: TGTGCCAGTAGTATAAAGGCAACAATGGGGGAGCAGTACTTC. Protein: CASSIKATMGEQYF. The complete variable domain, with remaining parts taken from reference TRBV19 and TRBJ2-7, reads DGGITQSPKYLFRKEGQNVTLSCEQNLNHDAMYWYRQDPGQGLRLIYYSQIVNDFQKGDIAEGYSVSREKKESFPLTVTSAQKNPTAFYLCASSIKATMGEQYFGPGTRLTVT.

The chain links TRBV6-6 to TRBJ2-7; D is possibly TRBD2 (5 bases). This CDR3 is 16 amino acids long. Germline values: CDR1 MNHNY, CDR2 SVGAGI (reference sequence). V lost 0 bases to trimming and J lost 0 bases, with 12 bases between them. The CDR3 sequence is CASSYSTDYVSYEQYF. CDR3 DNA sequence: TGTGCCAGCAGTTACTCGACCGACTACGTCTCCTACGAGCAGTACTTC.

The genes are TRBV2 and TRBJ2-1, with D tentatively TRBD1 or TRBD2 (5 bases each). The CDR3 runs 15 residues. In germline, CDR1 is SNHLY, CDR2 FYNNEI. The V gene lost 6 bases and the J gene lost 7 bases, with 19 bases spanning the gap. The CDR3 coding sequence is TGTGCCAGCAGCCGGGACCGACGAACGACAAATGAGCAGTTCTTC. Encoded protein: CASSRDRRTTNEQFF.

This clone came up a few times. V is TRBV19 and J is TRBJ1-1; D remains ambiguous. The V gene lost 6 bases and the J gene lost 1 base, with 12 bases spanning the gap. Per the germline V gene, CDR1 is LNHDA and CDR2 is SQIVND (reference sequence). There are 14 residues in the CDR3. CDR3 protein: CASSPFEPNTEAFF. DNA for the CDR3: TGTGCCAGTAGCCCTTTTGAACCGAACACTGAAGCTTTCTTT.

This sequence joins TRBV6-1 and TRBJ1-2, with D hard to call. V lost 3 bases, J lost 2 bases, and 13 bases lay in between. Germline V gives CDR1 MNHNS, CDR2 SASEGT. The CDR3 loop spans 15 amino acids. The CDR3 protein is CASSDRVGTNYGYTF. The CDR3 DNA is TGTGCCAGCAGTGATAGAGTGGGCACAAACTATGGCTACACCTTC.

The chain joins TRBV27 to TRBJ2-3, with D maybe TRBD1 (7 bases). The CDR3 loop spans 19 amino acids. In germline, CDR1 is MNHEY, CDR2 SMNVEV (reference sequence). Trimming took off 3 bases at V and 3 bases at J, with 25 bases between the two ends. This CDR3 reads CASSFWTGWTTPLTDTQYF. The DNA of the CDR3 is TGTGCCAGCAGTTTCTGGACAGGCTGGACTACACCACTTACAGATACGCAGTATTTT.

V is TRBV7-8 and J is TRBJ2-1; no clear D. V lost 2 bases, J lost 0 bases, and 11 bases lay in between. In germline, CDR1 is SGHVS, CDR2 FQNEAQ. The CDR3 contains 16 residues. The CDR3 reads CASSLTGASSYNEQFF. CDR3 coding DNA: TGTGCCAGCAGCTTAACCGGCGCGAGCTCCTACAATGAGCAGTTCTTC.

The chain joins TRBV5-6 to TRBJ2-1; tentatively, D is TRBD1 or TRBD2 (5 bases each). Germline CDR1 reads SGHDT; CDR2 reads YYEEEE. The CDR3 loop spans 12 amino acids. The ends were cut back, 2 bases at V and 7 bases at J, with 7 bases in the middle. CDR3 DNA: TGTGCCAGCAGCTTTTGGGGGAATGAGCAGTTCTTC. It translates to CASSFWGNEQFF. The entire variable domain, with the rest obtained from reference TRBV5-6 and TRBJ2-1, is as follows: DAGVTQSPTHLIKTRGQQVTLRCSPKSGHDTVSWYQQALGQGPQFIFQYYEEEERQRGNFPDRFSGHQFPNYSSELNVNALLLGDSALYLCASSFWGNEQFFGPGTRLTVL.

Here the CDR3 reads CASSFWGGSDTQYF. Written as DNA, the CDR3 is TGTGCCAGCAGCTTTTGGGGGGGATCAGATACGCAGTATTTT. This chain links TRBV5-8 with TRBJ2-3, with TRBD2 matching 7 bases. Per germline, CDR1 SGHTS and CDR2 YDEGEE. Trimming removed 2 bases from V and 4 bases from J; junction bases left unmatched: 4. The CDR3 loop spans 14 amino acids.

This clone was seen a single time. V usage is TRBV18 and J usage is TRBJ1-4; D perhaps matches TRBD1 (5 bases). Germline loops: CDR1 KGHSH, CDR2 LQKENI. There are 17 residues in the CDR3. V shed 6 bases and J shed 6 bases, with 23 bases lying between them. The CDR3 is CASSLLGAGSTDEKLFF. DNA for the CDR3: TGTGCCAGCTCCCTTCTCGGGGCAGGGTCAACCGATGAAAAACTGTTTTTT.

V gene TRBV23-1 combines with J gene TRBJ1-1; 11 nucleotides line up with TRBD1. TRBV23-1 is an ORF; its function is uncertain. The ends lost 3 bases at V and 8 bases at J; junction bases unmatched: 2. This CDR3 region has 13 residues. In DNA, the CDR3 is TGCGCCAGCAGTCACGGGACAGGGGGAGAAGCTTTCTTT. This translates into CASSHGTGGEAFF.

V and J are TRBV5-6 and TRBJ1-2; TRBD1 matches at 7 bases. The CDR3 is 13 amino acids. After removal of 2 bases from V and 3 bases from J, the junction contained 1 base not matched to a gene. Germline CDR1 SGHDT, CDR2 YYEEEE. The CDR3 region is CASSLQGYYGYTF. For the CDR3, the DNA is TGTGCCAGCAGCTTACAGGGGTACTATGGCTACACCTTC.

The chain is built from TRBV30 and TRBJ2-7; 7 nucleotides line up with TRBD2. Trimming cost V 3 bases and J 6 bases; bases outside gene matches: 17. The CDR3 has 16 amino acids. Germline V gene sequence: CDR1 GTSNPN, CDR2 SVGIG (reference sequence). The CDR3 nucleotides are TGTGCCTGGAGATGGGGCAGCCGACGGGGCGGGGGCGAGCAGTACTTC. It encodes CAWRWGSRRGGGEQYF.

The chain recombines TRBV7-3 with TRBJ2-2, with TRBD1 as a possible D gene (5 bases). Germline CDR1 SGHTA, CDR2 FQGTGA. The CDR3 has 14 amino acids. V was trimmed by 5 bases and J by 2 bases, leaving 9 bases between them. The CDR3 DNA sequence: TGTGCCAGCAGCGCCCAGGGAAACACCGGGGAGCTGTTTTTT. The encoded protein is CASSAQGNTGELFF.

This clone was counted once. V gene TRBV10-1 combines with J gene TRBJ2-1, with 9 bases matching TRBD2. Germline lookup yields CDR1 WNHNN and CDR2 SYGVQD (reference sequence). Trimming removed 4 bases from V and 5 bases from J; junction bases left unmatched: 6. This CDR3 comprises 15 residues. The CDR3 coding sequence is TGCGCCAGCAGTGGTCTAGCGGGAACCCACAATGAGCAGTTCTTC. Its protein is CASSGLAGTHNEQFF.